Shown below are 27 T cell receptor beta chains from a single sample sequenced in a study of cytomegalovirus exposure and HLA in healthy donors. Here immunoSEQ multiplex PCR was the method, and the copy in TCRdb shows in-frame clones only, minus some. The top ten clones hold approximately 2.1% of a sample with roughly 75,000 clones, nearly 95% of them seen once. The material sequenced was PBMCs. The receptors shown here come from a woman younger than 30 in good health and CMV-seronegative.

The rearrangement links TRBV27 to TRBJ2-7; D possibly corresponds to TRBD1 (6 bases). Germline CDR1 and CDR2: MNHEY and SMNVEV (reference sequence). This CDR3 is built from 13 residues. The V gene lost 6 bases and the J gene lost 2 bases, with 11 bases spanning the gap. This CDR3 reads CASRSRGTYEQYF. As DNA, the CDR3 is TGTGCCAGCAGATCCAGGGGTACCTACGAGCAGTACTTC.

V and J are TRBV27 and TRBJ1-4, with D possibly matching TRBD1 (5 bases). Trimming left V 6 bases short and J 6 bases short, with 14 bases between. The length of the CDR3 is 14 residues. Germline V gene lookup returns CDR1 MNHEY and CDR2 SMNVEV (reference sequence). The CDR3 sequence is CASSSGLLDEKLFF. CDR3 sequence (DNA): TGTGCCAGCAGCTCGGGACTCTTAGATGAAAAACTGTTTTTT.

CDR3 sequence: CASSLNRNEQFF. CDR3 DNA: TGTGCCAGCAGTTTAAACAGAAATGAGCAGTTCTTC. This chain connects TRBV28 to TRBJ2-1; no clear D gene. Per the germline V gene, CDR1 is MDHEN and CDR2 is SYDVKM. V was shortened by 2 bases and J by 7 bases, with 6 bases between the two germline ends. This CDR3 has 12 residues.

The chain joins TRBV2 to TRBJ1-4; TRBD1 aligns across 9 bases. J lost 8 bases, V lost 6 bases, and 7 bases had no gene match. The CDR3 covers 14 residues. The germline V gene encodes CDR1 SNHLY and CDR2 FYNNEI. CDR3 in amino acids: CASREQGAGEKLFF. In DNA form, the CDR3 reads TGTGCCAGCAGAGAACAGGGGGCCGGGGAAAAACTGTTTTTT. Together with reference TRBV2 and TRBJ1-4, the CDR3 gives the full variable domain: EPEVTQTPSHQVTQMGQEVILRCVPISNHLYFYWYRQILGQKVEFLVSFYNNEISEKSEIFDDQFSVERPDGSNFTLKIRSTKLEDSAMYFCASREQGAGEKLFFGSGTQLSVL.

A few counts support this clone. The chain recombines TRBV5-1 with TRBJ2-1; D call uncertain. This CDR3 has 16 amino acids. V was pared by 3 bases and J by 0 bases, with 13 bases between. Germline V gene data show CDR1 as SGHRS and CDR2 as YFSETQ. CDR3: CASSSRLMNSYNEQFF. CDR3 nucleotide sequence: TGCGCCAGCAGCTCCAGACTGATGAACTCCTACAATGAGCAGTTCTTC.

The chain employs TRBV7-9 and TRBJ1-1, with 7 bases that match TRBD1. The CDR3 loop spans 17 amino acids. Germline V gives CDR1 SEHNR, CDR2 FQNEAQ (reference sequence). J was trimmed by 0 bases and V by 4 bases; bases with no gene match: 11. CDR3 nucleotide sequence: TGTGCCAGCAGCTCCCCTCGGGACAGAACCATGAACACTGAAGCTTTCTTT. Protein: CASSSPRDRTMNTEAFF. Full variable domain (missing parts from reference TRBV7-9 and TRBJ1-1): DTGVSQNPRHKITKRGQNVTFRCDPISEHNRLYWYRQTLGQGPEFLTYFQNEAQLEKSRLLSDRFSAERPKGSFSTLEIQRTEQGDSAMYLCASSSPRDRTMNTEAFFGQGTRLTVV.

The V and J genes are TRBV9 and TRBJ1-2, with a weak D call TRBD1 (6 bases). The V gene lost 4 bases and the J gene lost 3 bases, with 22 bases spanning the gap. The CDR3 spans 17 residues. The germline gives CDR1 SGDLS, CDR2 YYNGEE. The DNA for the CDR3 is TGTGCCAGCAGCCATGGCTCCAGGGGCCGCTCGGACTATGGCTACACCTTC. Translation gives CASSHGSRGRSDYGYTF.

The gene calls are TRBV11-3 and TRBJ2-3; no firm D call. This CDR3 contains 16 residues. The germline CDR1 and CDR2 sequences are SGHNT and YENEEA. V was clipped by 4 bases and J by 0 bases, with 14 bases between them. DNA of the CDR3: TGTGCCAGCAGCTCATACAGTAAATCTAGCACAGATACGCAGTATTTT. Its protein is CASSSYSKSSTDTQYF. The full variable domain, its missing parts supplied by reference TRBV11-3 and TRBJ2-3, is EAGVVQSPRYKIIEKKQPVAFWCNPISGHNTLYWYLQNLGQGPELLIRYENEEAVDDSQLPKDRFSAERLKGVDSTLKIQPAELGDSAVYLCASSSYSKSSTDTQYFGPGTRLTVL.

This chain connects TRBV4-2 to TRBJ2-5; no firm D call. This CDR3 is built from 15 residues. V lost 0 bases, J lost 3 bases, and 11 bases lay in between. CDR1 is LGHNA, CDR2 YNFKEQ, per germline. As DNA, the CDR3 is TGTGCCAGCAGCCAAGATCCTGAACGGGAAGAGACCCAGTACTTC. It is translated as CASSQDPEREETQYF.

The chain employs TRBV4-2 and TRBJ1-6; tentatively, D is TRBD1 (5 bases). With 4 bases removed from V and 7 bases from J, the gap between germline ends came to 14 bases. There are 15 residues in the CDR3. Germline V CDR1 and CDR2: LGHNA, YNFKEQ. The CDR3 coding sequence is TGTGCCAGCAGCCCCAGGGAACGGTCGAATTCACCCCTCCACTTT. It encodes CASSPRERSNSPLHF.

Here the CDR3 DNA reads TGCGCCAGCAGCTTACAGGGGGAAGGCAAAAACATTCAGTACTTC. It specifies CASSLQGEGKNIQYF. V is TRBV5-1 and J is TRBJ2-4, with 8 bases matching TRBD1. With V trimmed by 2 bases and J by 3 bases, 4 bases remained unmatched. CDR1 is SGHRS, CDR2 YFSETQ, per germline. This CDR3 is 15 amino acids long.

V usage is TRBV9 and J usage is TRBJ2-1; D might be TRBD2 (6 bases). The CDR3 has 19 amino acids. The V gene lost 0 bases and the J gene lost 0 bases, with 19 bases spanning the gap. Germline V gene data show CDR1 as SGDLS and CDR2 as YYNGEE. CDR3 DNA: TGTGCCAGCAGCGTAGGGGTGGGAGGCCCTTCTAGCTCCTACAATGAGCAGTTCTTC. Its protein product is CASSVGVGGPSSSYNEQFF.

This clone showed up just once. The chain is built from TRBV7-2 and TRBJ1-5; D uncertain. V was trimmed by 1 base and J by 5 bases, leaving 12 bases between them. Germline loops: CDR1 SGHTA, CDR2 FQGNSA. The CDR3 has 15 amino acids. DNA of the CDR3: TGTGCCAGCAGCTTAGATCTCAGTTCTTATCAGCCCCAGCATTTT. Encoded protein: CASSLDLSSYQPQHF. Combining the CDR3 with reference TRBV7-2 and TRBJ1-5 gives the whole variable domain GAGVSQSPSNKVTEKGKDVELRCDPISGHTALYWYRQSLGQGLEFLIYFQGNSAPDKSGLPSDRFSAERTGGSVSTLTIQRTQQEDSAVYLCASSLDLSSYQPQHFGDGTRLSIL.

Written as DNA, the CDR3 is TGTGCCAGTAACTCAGGTCCTGAAGAGACCCAGTACTTC. Protein product: CASNSGPEETQYF. The chain uses TRBV19 and TRBJ2-5; no definite D call. CDR1 is LNHDA and CDR2 is SQIVND in the germline V gene (reference sequence). Trimming left V 7 bases short and J 3 bases short, with 12 bases between. The CDR3 runs 13 residues.

The gene calls are TRBV5-1 and TRBJ1-1; 10 nucleotides align to TRBD1. In germline, CDR1 is SGHRS, CDR2 YFSETQ. The CDR3 has 14 residues. V dropped 4 bases and J dropped 7; count of bases not matched to a gene: 7. The CDR3 DNA follows: TGCGCCAGCAGCCCGGGACAGGGGTTAGGTGAAGCTTTCTTT. Protein product: CASSPGQGLGEAFF.

The chain employs TRBV4-1 and TRBJ2-3; maybe TRBD1 (6 bases). The CDR3 covers 19 residues. V was cut by 1 base and J by 4 bases, with 24 bases left in between. Germline-derived CDR1 and CDR2 are MGHRA and YSYEKL. CDR3 protein: CASSQVIQETGFPADTQYF. The CDR3 DNA reads as TGCGCCAGCAGCCAAGTTATCCAGGAAACAGGGTTCCCGGCAGATACGCAGTATTTT.

The chain couples TRBV2 to TRBJ1-3, with a possible D match to TRBD1 (5 bases). The germline V gene encodes CDR1 SNHLY and CDR2 FYNNEI. The V end lost 7 bases, the J end lost 0 bases, and 13 bases lay between the germline ends. The CDR3 consists of 15 residues. The DNA of the CDR3 is TGTGCCAGCAACCCAGGGAAGAGCTCTGGAAACACCATATATTTT. Amino acid sequence: CASNPGKSSGNTIYF. The full variable domain, rest sourced from reference TRBV2 and TRBJ1-3, is EPEVTQTPSHQVTQMGQEVILRCVPISNHLYFYWYRQILGQKVEFLVSFYNNEISEKSEIFDDQFSVERPDGSNFTLKIRSTKLEDSAMYFCASNPGKSSGNTIYFGEGSWLTVV.

The V and J genes are TRBV18 and TRBJ2-1, with 14 positions matching TRBD2. The CDR3 spans 14 residues. V dropped 4 bases and J dropped 11; count of bases not matched to a gene: 4. CDR1 is KGHSH and CDR2 is LQKENI in the germline V gene. CDR3 sequence: CASSRGTSGSQQFF. DNA of the CDR3: TGTGCCAGCTCACGCGGGACTAGCGGGAGTCAGCAGTTCTTC.

The gene calls are TRBV27 and TRBJ2-1; 8 positions match TRBD2. The ends lost 2 bases at V and 2 bases at J; junction bases unmatched: 2. Germline V gene data show CDR1 as MNHEY and CDR2 as SMNVEV (reference sequence). The CDR3 sequence is 15 residues long. Here the CDR3 reads CASSLTSGTYNEQFF. In DNA, the CDR3 is TGTGCCAGCAGTTTAACTAGCGGAACCTACAATGAGCAGTTCTTC.

The rearrangement links TRBV19 to TRBJ2-5, with TRBD2 as a possible D gene (6 bases). This CDR3 is 14 amino acids long. The germline gives CDR1 LNHDA, CDR2 SQIVND (reference sequence). The germline V and J ends were trimmed by 5 bases and 3 bases, with 13 bases remaining between them. Written as DNA, the CDR3 is TGTGCCAGTAGTCGGCTAGGAGGGGAAGAGACCCAGTACTTC. It codes for CASSRLGGEETQYF. Looking up the rest from reference TRBV19 and TRBJ2-5 gives the full variable domain: DGGITQSPKYLFRKEGQNVTLSCEQNLNHDAMYWYRQDPGQGLRLIYYSQIVNDFQKGDIAEGYSVSREKKESFPLTVTSAQKNPTAFYLCASSRLGGEETQYFGPGTRLLVL.

This clone appeared a single time. CDR3 nucleotides: TGTGCCAGCAGTTTAATCGCCCTAAATCAAGAGACCCAGTACTTC. Translating it yields CASSLIALNQETQYF. The V and J genes are TRBV27 and TRBJ2-5, with D uncertain. The germline V gene encodes CDR1 MNHEY and CDR2 SMNVEV (reference sequence). This CDR3 has 15 amino acids. With 2 bases removed from V and 2 bases from J, the gap between germline ends came to 12 bases.

The chain uses TRBV5-4 and TRBJ2-7; TRBD2 might be the D (6 bases). This CDR3 comprises 18 residues. Looked up from germline, CDR1 is SGHNT and CDR2 is YYREEE (reference sequence). Trimming cost V 3 bases and J 5 bases, with 27 bases left between them. The CDR3 DNA sequence: TGTGCCAGCAGCTCGGGGGAGAACAGATTTTCCCAGGTCCACGAGCAGTACTTC. Translated: CASSSGENRFSQVHEQYF.

The CDR3 DNA reads TGTGCCAGAAGCTGGGACTCATCCGGGACTAGCGGGCATTACAATGAGCAGTTCTTC. This codes for CARSWDSSGTSGHYNEQFF. The rearrangement joins TRBV5-3 to TRBJ2-1; TRBD2 aligns across 12 bases. TRBV5-3 counts as an open reading frame of uncertain function. The CDR3 extends over 19 amino acids. Trimming at V came to 3 bases and at J to 4 bases, leaving 14 bases not matched to a gene.

CDR3 bases: TGCGCCAGCAGCCTGACAGGGGCTAACTATGGCTACACCTTC. This encodes CASSLTGANYGYTF. The chain has TRBV4-1 and TRBJ1-2; 8 bases map to TRBD1. Germline values: CDR1 MGHRA, CDR2 YSYEKL. Trimming removed 4 bases from V and 0 bases from J; junction bases left unmatched: 1. The CDR3 runs to 14 residues.

The V and J genes are TRBV28 and TRBJ1-1, with D possibly being TRBD1 (5 bases). Trimming took off 7 bases at V and 2 bases at J, with 14 bases between the two ends. CDR3 size: 14 residues. Germline CDR1 MDHEN, CDR2 SYDVKM. As DNA, the CDR3 is TGTGCCAGCAATGCGGCAGGGCTCAACACTGAAGCTTTCTTT. This codes for CASNAAGLNTEAFF.

For the CDR3, the DNA is TGTGCCAGCAGCCCGGGACTCCTCACAGATACGCAGTATTTT. This encodes CASSPGLLTDTQYF. The V call is TRBV7-3, the J call TRBJ2-3, with D possibly being TRBD2 (6 bases). The V gene lost 5 bases and the J gene lost 2 bases, with 11 bases spanning the gap. This CDR3 is 14 amino acids long. The germline V gene encodes CDR1 SGHTA and CDR2 FQGTGA.

The rearrangement links TRBV27 to TRBJ1-4, with a tentative D call TRBD1 (6 bases). Trimming shortened V by 8 bases and J by 4 bases, and 23 bases separated the two germline ends. The CDR3 is 17 residues long. Per the germline V gene, CDR1 is MNHEY and CDR2 is SMNVEV (reference sequence). Here the CDR3 DNA reads TGTGCCAGCCACAGGCGACCCATACAGGGAAGTAATGAAAAACTGTTTTTT. Encoded protein: CASHRRPIQGSNEKLFF. Based on the CDR3 plus reference TRBV27 and TRBJ1-4, the full variable domain is EAQVTQNPRYLITVTGKKLTVTCSQNMNHEYMSWYRQDPGLGLRQIYYSMNVEVTDKGDVPEGYKVSRKEKRNFPLILESPSPNQTSLYFCASHRRPIQGSNEKLFFGSGTQLSVL.